The 14 T cell receptor beta chains below come from one sample, sequenced in a study of blood T cell repertoires in COVID-19. Profiling relied on immunoSEQ multiplex PCR, and the TCRdb table lists in-frame clones only, not all of them. This table has around 390,000 clones, around 87% appearing once. The sequencing input was PBMCs or T cells enriched from blood (not recorded which). Receptors were obtained from a woman between 45 and 65 years old who had recovered from COVID-19.

The chain uses TRBV29-1 and TRBJ2-7; D is perhaps TRBD1 (6 bases). The CDR3 consists of 12 residues. CDR1 and CDR2 (germline): SQVTM, ANQGSEA. Trimming took off 5 bases at V and 3 bases at J, with 11 bases between the two ends. The CDR3 spells CSVRAGDYEQYF. CDR3 bases: TGCAGCGTTCGGGCAGGGGACTACGAGCAGTACTTC.

The gene calls are TRBV6-5 and TRBJ2-2, with D possibly matching TRBD2 (5 bases). CDR3 size: 14 residues. Germline V gene data show CDR1 as MNHEY and CDR2 as SVGAGI. Trimming left V 2 bases short and J 4 bases short, with 8 bases between. The CDR3 loop reads CASSYVAGTGELFF. The DNA for the CDR3 is TGTGCCAGCAGTTACGTGGCGGGCACCGGGGAGCTGTTTTTT.

The rearrangement uses TRBV18 and TRBJ1-4; 7 bases align to TRBD1. Trimming took 5 bases from V and 7 from J; bases not matched to a gene: 7. The length of the CDR3 is 14 residues. In germline, CDR1 is KGHSH, CDR2 LQKENI. CDR3 residues: CASSTQGGREKLFF. CDR3 DNA sequence: TGTGCCAGCTCAACCCAGGGGGGTCGTGAAAAACTGTTTTTT.

V usage is TRBV27 and J usage is TRBJ2-5, with 7 positions matching TRBD1. Germline V lookup: CDR1 MNHEY, CDR2 SMNVEV (reference sequence). This CDR3 comprises 20 residues. V lost 6 bases to trimming and J lost 4 bases; unmatched junction nucleotides: 26. The CDR3: CASRYLRPDREVAFGETQYF. CDR3 sequence (DNA): TGTGCCAGCAGATACCTTCGACCCGACAGGGAAGTAGCATTCGGAGAGACCCAGTACTTC.

The rearrangement joins TRBV18 to TRBJ1-5, with D perhaps matching TRBD1 (5 bases). V was clipped by 0 bases and J by 7 bases, with 7 bases between them. From germline, CDR1 is KGHSH and CDR2 LQKENI. This CDR3 is built from 13 residues. CDR3 nucleotides: TGTGCCAGCTCACCACCTGGGGGGCAGCCCCAGCATTTT. Translated, it gives CASSPPGGQPQHF.

This rearrangement joins TRBV7-2 to TRBJ1-1, with D hard to call. CDR1 and CDR2 (germline): SGHTA, FQGNSA. CDR3 length equals 14 residues. The V end was cut by 1 base, the J end by 1 base, with 7 bases between. CDR3 nucleotide sequence: TGTGCCAGCAGCTTAGTTGGCCCGAACACTGAAGCTTTCTTT. It codes for CASSLVGPNTEAFF.

The chain carries TRBV6-5 and TRBJ1-3; 7 bases line up with TRBD1. The CDR3 is 15 amino acids. Germline V gene data show CDR1 as MNHEY and CDR2 as SVGAGI. J was trimmed by 0 bases and V by 4 bases; bases with no gene match: 3. CDR3 amino acids: CASSLAGGSGNTIYF. The CDR3 DNA is TGTGCCAGCAGTTTGGCAGGGGGCTCTGGAAACACCATATATTTT.

V is TRBV3-1 (or the pseudogene TRBV3-2) and J is TRBJ2-7, with TRBD2 matching over 9 bases. The CDR3 totals 15 residues. After removal of 1 base from V and 1 base from J, the junction contained 2 bases not matched to a gene. Germline V gene data show CDR1 as LGHDT and CDR2 as YNNKEL (reference sequence). The CDR3 sequence: CASSQGAGGSYEQYF. The CDR3 DNA follows: TGTGCCAGCAGCCAAGGAGCGGGGGGTTCCTACGAGCAGTACTTC.

The chain is built from TRBV5-6 and TRBJ1-3, with D possibly being TRBD1 (5 bases). CDR1 and CDR2 from the germline V gene are SGHDT and YYEEEE. The CDR3 spans 16 residues. Trimming cost V 4 bases and J 0 bases, with 14 bases left between them. CDR3 DNA: TGTGCCAGCAGCGCGTTCGGGGGGACCTCTGGAAACACCATATATTTT. Translation gives CASSAFGGTSGNTIYF.

J is TRBJ1-2 and V is TRBV6-5, with TRBD1 as a possible D gene (5 bases). Germline V gives CDR1 MNHEY, CDR2 SVGAGI. This CDR3 region has 15 residues. With 0 bases removed from V and 8 bases from J, the gap between germline ends came to 16 bases. In nucleotides, the CDR3 is TGTGCCAGCAGTTACTCGGGGCAGGGTGTATGGGGCTACACCTTC. Amino acid sequence: CASSYSGQGVWGYTF.

This rearrangement joins TRBV19 to TRBJ1-2, with D possibly TRBD1 on 6 matching bases. Trimming pared 7 bases from V and 5 bases from J, leaving 20 bases between. This CDR3 region has 15 residues. CDR1 is LNHDA, CDR2 SQIVND, per germline (reference sequence). This CDR3 reads CASTPLGSGAYGYTF. As DNA, the CDR3 is TGTGCCAGTACCCCCCTCGGGTCAGGGGCTTATGGCTACACCTTC.

The J gene is TRBJ2-3, the V gene TRBV28; 7 nucleotides line up with TRBD1. The CDR3 is 14 amino acids. CDR1 and CDR2 (germline): MDHEN, SYDVKM. Losses at the gene ends were 5 bases for V and 4 bases for J; bases not matched to a gene: 6. CDR3 protein: CASSRQGVSDTQYF. In DNA, the CDR3 is TGTGCCAGCAGTAGACAGGGTGTTTCAGATACGCAGTATTTT.

The chain links TRBV6-5 to TRBJ1-1; no clear D gene. Germline CDR1 MNHEY, CDR2 SVGAGI. This CDR3 region has 12 residues. The V and J ends lost 2 bases and 4 bases respectively, with 5 bases between them. The CDR3 sequence is CASSYEFTEAFF. For the CDR3, the DNA is TGTGCCAGCAGTTACGAGTTCACTGAAGCTTTCTTT.

The chain has TRBV30 and TRBJ1-2; the match to TRBD1 covers 10 bases. V gave up 5 bases and J gave up 3 bases; unmatched junction bases: 9. This CDR3 spans 15 amino acids. CDR1 is GTSNPN, CDR2 SVGIG, per germline (reference sequence). This chain's CDR3 is CAWSGTGDAYYGYTF. The CDR3 DNA is TGTGCCTGGTCCGGGACAGGGGACGCGTACTATGGCTACACCTTC. The entire variable domain, with the rest obtained from reference TRBV30 and TRBJ1-2, is as follows: SQTIHQWPATLVQPVGSPLSLECTVEGTSNPNLYWYRQAAGRGLQLLFYSVGIGQISSEVPQNLSASRPQDRQFILSSKKLLLSDSGFYLCAWSGTGDAYYGYTFGSGTRLTVV.